Shown below are 21 T cell receptor beta chains from a single sample sequenced in a study of control samples from healthy donors and cancer patients. Profiling relied on immunoSEQ multiplex PCR, and the TCRdb table lists in-frame clones only, not all of them. The sample shows around 250,000 clones, roughly 80% of them seen only once. The sequenced sample consisted of PBMCs. These receptors came from a woman aged 55-69 years with lung cancer.

This chain uses TRBV29-1 with TRBJ2-1; D may be TRBD1 (5 bases). This CDR3 contains 12 residues. Germline loops: CDR1 SQVTM, CDR2 ANQGSEA. V was trimmed by 6 bases and J by 4 bases, leaving 10 bases between them. CDR3 in DNA: TGCAGCGTAGCCAGACAGTACAATGAGCAGTTCTTC. This codes for CSVARQYNEQFF.

The V gene is TRBV29-1, the J gene TRBJ1-1; maybe TRBD1 (5 bases). CDR3 length equals 13 residues. Germline V gene data show CDR1 as SQVTM and CDR2 as ANQGSEA. This CDR3 reads CSARGGRNTEAFF. CDR3 nucleotide sequence: TGCAGTGCCCGGGGGGGTAGGAACACTGAAGCTTTCTTT.

This rearrangement joins TRBV4-1 to TRBJ2-6; TRBD1 is a possible D gene (5 bases). Germline V gene data show CDR1 as MGHRA and CDR2 as YSYEKL. The CDR3 has 17 amino acids. The ends were cut back, 1 base at V and 3 bases at J, with 13 bases in the middle. The CDR3 spells CASSQGQGSFGANVLTF. CDR3 sequence (DNA): TGCGCCAGCAGCCAAGGGCAGGGATCGTTTGGGGCCAACGTCCTGACTTTC.

This clone showed up just once. V usage is TRBV14 and J usage is TRBJ2-5; TRBD2 agrees at 11 bases. CDR1 SGHDN and CDR2 FVKESK come from the germline V gene. After removal of 0 bases from V and 4 bases from J, the junction contained 4 bases not matched to a gene. CDR3 size: 16 residues. DNA of the CDR3: TGTGCCAGCAGCCAAGAGCGACTAGCGGGGACAGAGACCCAGTACTTC. This gives the protein CASSQERLAGTETQYF.

The genes are TRBV5-5 and TRBJ1-1; D is unresolved. Germline V lookup: CDR1 SGHKS, CDR2 YYEKEE (reference sequence). This CDR3 is 14 amino acids long. V was pared by 2 bases and J by 6 bases, with 14 bases between. Here the CDR3 DNA reads TGTGCCAGCAGCTTATTATTCGGGTACGCTGAAGCTTTCTTT. The encoded protein is CASSLLFGYAEAFF.

The V gene is TRBV7-3, the J gene TRBJ2-3; TRBD2 agrees at 11 bases. Losses at the gene ends were 0 bases for V and 0 bases for J; bases not matched to a gene: 2. Germline V lookup: CDR1 SGHTA, CDR2 FQGTGA. This CDR3 has 17 residues. This CDR3 is CASSLTPSGGSTDTQYF. The DNA of the CDR3 is TGTGCCAGCAGCTTAACGCCTAGCGGGGGGAGCACAGATACGCAGTATTTT.

The chain couples TRBV4-1 to TRBJ2-7, with 7 bases matching TRBD2. Losses at the gene ends were 2 bases for V and 7 bases for J; bases not matched to a gene: 5. The CDR3 spans 13 residues. Per germline, CDR1 MGHRA and CDR2 YSYEKL. The DNA of the CDR3 is TGCGCCAGCAGCCAACAAGCGGGGTGGGAGCAGTACTTC. Translating it yields CASSQQAGWEQYF.

CDR3 residues: CASSLGKEDGYTF. The DNA for the CDR3 is TGTGCCAGCAGCCTAGGGAAGGAGGATGGCTACACCTTC. The chain carries TRBV7-3 and TRBJ1-2; D is ambiguous. Trimming removed 5 bases from V and 6 bases from J, with 13 bases in between. Germline CDR1 is SGHTA and CDR2 is FQGTGA. There are 13 residues in the CDR3.

The V and J genes are TRBV7-9 and TRBJ2-7, with D maybe TRBD1 (6 bases). Per the germline V gene, CDR1 is SEHNR and CDR2 is FQNEAQ (reference sequence). V dropped 6 bases and J dropped 6 bases, with 15 bases sitting between them. This CDR3 region has 13 residues. CDR3 coding DNA: TGTGCCAGCAGTTACCTAGGGGGATTCGAGCAGTACTTC. Its protein is CASSYLGGFEQYF. Variable domain in full (rest from reference TRBV7-9 and TRBJ2-7): DTGVSQNPRHKITKRGQNVTFRCDPISEHNRLYWYRQTLGQGPEFLTYFQNEAQLEKSRLLSDRFSAERPKGSFSTLEIQRTEQGDSAMYLCASSYLGGFEQYFGPGTRLTVT.

The chain employs TRBV5-1 and TRBJ1-1; D perhaps matches TRBD1 (5 bases). Germline V CDR1 and CDR2: SGHRS, YFSETQ. V lost 0 bases to trimming and J lost 3 bases, with 12 bases between them. There are 15 residues in the CDR3. The CDR3 is CASSLGNVGDTEAFF. CDR3 DNA sequence: TGCGCCAGCAGCTTGGGTAACGTAGGGGACACTGAAGCTTTCTTT.

This chain connects TRBV2 to TRBJ2-6; either TRBD1 or TRBD2 may fit D (5 bases each). Trimming shortened V by 8 bases and J by 0 bases, and 8 bases separated the two germline ends. CDR1 and CDR2 from the germline V gene are SNHLY and FYNNEI. The CDR3 has 14 residues. The CDR3 reads CASGAGSGANVLTF. The CDR3 coding sequence is TGTGCCAGCGGGGCGGGCTCTGGGGCCAACGTCCTGACTTTC.

This rearrangement joins TRBV11-3 to TRBJ1-2; D uncertain. The V gene lost 7 bases and the J gene lost 0 bases, with 15 bases spanning the gap. Germline V lookup: CDR1 SGHNT, CDR2 YENEEA. The CDR3 totals 15 residues. Here the CDR3 reads CASKKTAATNYGYTF. The CDR3 coding sequence is TGTGCCAGCAAAAAGACCGCCGCTACTAACTATGGCTACACCTTC. Combining the CDR3 with reference TRBV11-3 and TRBJ1-2 gives the whole variable domain EAGVVQSPRYKIIEKKQPVAFWCNPISGHNTLYWYLQNLGQGPELLIRYENEEAVDDSQLPKDRFSAERLKGVDSTLKIQPAELGDSAVYLCASKKTAATNYGYTFGSGTRLTVV.

This clone was detected only once. The V and J genes are TRBV3-1 (or the pseudogene TRBV3-2) and TRBJ2-1; 8 bases line up with TRBD2. With 1 base clipped from V and 9 bases from J, the junction kept 8 bases outside the gene matches. Germline values: CDR1 LGHDT, CDR2 YNNKEL (reference sequence). The CDR3 length is 15 residues. The CDR3 loop reads CASSQVGGLASEQFF. In DNA form, the CDR3 reads TGTGCCAGCAGCCAAGTAGGAGGACTAGCATCTGAGCAGTTCTTC.

The CDR3 DNA sequence: TGTGCCACCAGTGATTCTGCGGCTGGTAAGAACACTGAAGCTTTCTTT. This gives the protein CATSDSAAGKNTEAFF. This chain connects TRBV24-1 to TRBJ1-1; D gene uncertain. CDR3 size: 16 residues. In germline, CDR1 is KGHDR, CDR2 SFDVKD. Trimming pared 2 bases from V and 1 base from J, leaving 13 bases between.

This clone has a handful of counts. This chain connects TRBV9 to TRBJ2-1; TRBD2 matches at 8 bases. V shed 0 bases, J shed 7 bases, and the junction held 6 bases outside the gene matches. The V gene's germline CDR1 is SGDLS and CDR2 YYNGEE. There are 15 residues in the CDR3. The CDR3 DNA sequence: TGTGCCAGCAGCGTAGGAGGCGGGAGGACGAATGAGCAGTTCTTC. It translates to CASSVGGGRTNEQFF.

The V gene is TRBV5-1, the J gene TRBJ1-4, with 12 bases matching TRBD1. Germline trimming cut 4 bases from V and 4 bases from J; bases unmatched to any gene: 8. This CDR3 has 17 amino acids. CDR1 is SGHRS and CDR2 is YFSETQ in the germline V gene. CDR3 in DNA: TGCGCCAGCAGCCTGGGGACAGGGGGCCGGGGTAATGAAAAACTGTTTTTT. It is translated as CASSLGTGGRGNEKLFF.

This sequence joins TRBV5-1 and TRBJ2-3; D unresolved. V was trimmed by 3 bases and J by 1 base, leaving 12 bases between them. From germline, CDR1 is SGHRS and CDR2 YFSETQ. The CDR3 runs 15 residues. The CDR3 reads CASSSVDGRTDTQYF. DNA for the CDR3: TGCGCCAGCAGCTCCGTTGACGGTCGCACAGATACGCAGTATTTT.

The chain couples TRBV19 to TRBJ1-5, with TRBD1 as a possible D gene (5 bases). The CDR3 has 13 amino acids. Germline V gives CDR1 LNHDA, CDR2 SQIVND (reference sequence). V lost 6 bases and J 6 bases, leaving 12 bases between the germline ends. The DNA for the CDR3 is TGTGCCAGTAGGTACGCAGGGACTCAGCCCCAGCATTTT. Protein product: CASRYAGTQPQHF. Complete variable domain (other parts from reference TRBV19 and TRBJ1-5): DGGITQSPKYLFRKEGQNVTLSCEQNLNHDAMYWYRQDPGQGLRLIYYSQIVNDFQKGDIAEGYSVSREKKESFPLTVTSAQKNPTAFYLCASRYAGTQPQHFGDGTRLSIL.

This clone has only a few counts. The gene calls are TRBV7-9 and TRBJ1-5; maybe TRBD1 (6 bases). V lost 5 bases, J lost 6 bases, and 11 bases lay in between. The V gene's germline CDR1 is SEHNR and CDR2 FQNEAQ (reference sequence). The CDR3 is 13 residues long. The CDR3 is CASSATGSQPQHF. CDR3 DNA: TGTGCCAGCAGCGCGACAGGAAGTCAGCCCCAGCATTTT.

V usage is TRBV7-8 and J usage is TRBJ1-5; no firm D call. The CDR3 spans 17 residues. The V gene lost 0 bases and the J gene lost 7 bases, with 19 bases spanning the gap. The germline V gene has CDR1 SGHVS and CDR2 FQNEAQ. This chain's CDR3 is CASSLAPRFDAGQPQHF. CDR3 DNA: TGTGCCAGCAGCTTAGCGCCGAGGTTTGATGCTGGGCAGCCCCAGCATTTT.

This clone was seen a handful of times. The chain has TRBV2 and TRBJ1-2; a possible D gene is TRBD1 (5 bases). The germline V gene encodes CDR1 SNHLY and CDR2 FYNNEI. The CDR3 consists of 16 residues. The V end lost 4 bases, the J end lost 8 bases, and 23 bases lay between the germline ends. The CDR3 sequence is CASSAMPGRTTIGYTF. In DNA, the CDR3 is TGTGCCAGCAGTGCAATGCCGGGACGTACCACTATAGGCTACACCTTC.